Listed here are 19 T cell receptor beta chains from one sample, sequenced in a study of blood T cell repertoires in COVID-19. The table came from immunoSEQ multiplex PCR; TCRdb's copy has only in-frame clones and leaves some out. In the table there are 100,000 to 150,000 clones, 70% to 90% of which are singletons. Sequencing was done on a sample of peripheral blood. Receptors originate from a woman older than 75 with acute or convalescent COVID-19.

The chain combines TRBV11-3 with TRBJ2-1; D is ambiguous. Germline V gene sequence: CDR1 SGHNT, CDR2 YENEEA. The CDR3 consists of 13 residues. V was trimmed by 1 base and J by 9 bases, leaving 10 bases between them. The CDR3 protein is CASSLGLDREQFF. The DNA for the CDR3 is TGTGCCAGCAGCTTAGGGCTAGACCGTGAGCAGTTCTTC.

The rearrangement uses TRBV3-1 (or the pseudogene TRBV3-2) and TRBJ1-2; 11 bases are a match to TRBD1. The CDR3 spans 18 residues. The V gene's germline CDR1 is LGHDT and CDR2 YNNKEL (reference sequence). The V gene end was trimmed by 5 bases and the J gene end by 4 bases; junction bases not matched to a gene: 15. CDR3 sequence: CASSSHSPPGQGGYGYTF. Here the CDR3 DNA reads TGTGCCAGCAGCTCTCATTCTCCCCCGGGACAGGGGGGCTATGGCTACACCTTC.

This clone was picked up one time. This rearrangement joins TRBV2 to TRBJ2-3; TRBD2 matches 9 bases. CDR3 size: 16 residues. The ends lost 1 base at V and 4 bases at J; junction bases unmatched: 6. CDR1 is SNHLY and CDR2 is FYNNEI in the germline V gene. The CDR3 spells CASSEVAGGPSDTQYF. CDR3 nucleotides: TGTGCCAGCAGTGAAGTGGCGGGAGGGCCTTCAGATACGCAGTATTTT. The full variable domain, with the rest looked up from reference TRBV2 and TRBJ2-3, is EPEVTQTPSHQVTQMGQEVILRCVPISNHLYFYWYRQILGQKVEFLVSFYNNEISEKSEIFDDQFSVERPDGSNFTLKIRSTKLEDSAMYFCASSEVAGGPSDTQYFGPGTRLTVL.

The chain is built from TRBV9 and TRBJ1-3; unclear D gene. Germline assignment: CDR1 SGDLS and CDR2 YYNGEE. V lost 3 bases and J 4 bases, leaving 5 bases between the germline ends. The CDR3 length is 12 residues. The CDR3 loop is CASSAQGNTIYF. The CDR3 region has the DNA TGTGCCAGCAGCGCTCAGGGAAACACCATATATTTT.

As concerns this clone: Relative to the germline gene, one junction end is altered; a read error may explain this. V gene TRBV7-7 combines with J gene TRBJ2-2; no reliable D call. CDR1 and CDR2 from the germline V gene are SSHAT and FNYEAQ (reference sequence). The CDR3 covers 14 residues. In nucleotides, the CDR3 is TGTGCTAGCAGCTTAGGCTGGCAGACCGGGGAGCTGTTTTTT. It is translated as CASSLGWQTGELFF.

V is TRBV5-6 and J is TRBJ1-1; D is unclear. The CDR3 loop spans 16 amino acids. The germline V and J ends were trimmed by 3 bases and 4 bases, with 19 bases remaining between them. Germline CDR1 and CDR2: SGHDT and YYEEEE. The CDR3 loop is CASSWAGGKRRTEAFF. The CDR3 region has the DNA TGTGCCAGCAGCTGGGCGGGCGGGAAAAGGCGCACTGAAGCTTTCTTT.

Here the CDR3 DNA reads TGTGCCAGCAGCTTGGAGGTTGGCTTCTTTGCGGGCAATGAGCAGTTCTTC. Translated, it gives CASSLEVGFFAGNEQFF. The chain uses TRBV5-4 and TRBJ2-1, with a possible D match to TRBD2 (5 bases). Germline V gene sequence: CDR1 SGHNT, CDR2 YYREEE (reference sequence). The ends were cut back, 0 bases at V and 6 bases at J, with 19 bases in the middle. The CDR3 runs 17 residues. Combining the CDR3 with reference TRBV5-4 and TRBJ2-1 gives the whole variable domain ETGVTQSPTHLIKTRGQQVTLRCSSQSGHNTVSWYQQALGQGPQFIFQYYREEENGRGNFPPRFSGLQFPNYSSELNVNALELDDSALYLCASSLEVGFFAGNEQFFGPGTRLTVL.

The chain is built from TRBV7-3 and TRBJ2-1; 9 positions agree with TRBD2. The germline CDR1 and CDR2 sequences are SGHTA and FQGTGA. The CDR3 extends over 16 amino acids. After removal of 0 bases from V and 7 bases from J, the junction contained 7 bases not matched to a gene. The CDR3 DNA reads TGTGCCAGCAGCTTAACGAAGCCTAGCGGGGCAAATGAGCAGTTCTTC. Translating gives CASSLTKPSGANEQFF.

The chain couples TRBV2 to TRBJ1-6; D call uncertain. The CDR3 is 14 amino acids. V dropped 5 bases and J dropped 9 bases, with 14 bases sitting between them. In germline, CDR1 is SNHLY, CDR2 FYNNEI. The CDR3 sequence is CASSPGYRGSPLHF. CDR3 DNA: TGTGCCAGCAGTCCGGGGTATCGGGGTTCACCCCTCCACTTT.

This clone was found once. The chain is built from TRBV7-3 and TRBJ2-1; a possible D gene is TRBD2 (6 bases). The CDR3 sequence is 14 residues long. Trimming stripped 3 bases from V and 6 bases from J, with 12 bases between. Germline loops: CDR1 SGHTA, CDR2 FQGTGA. The chain's CDR3 is CASSFGRDFNEQFF. The CDR3 DNA follows: TGTGCCAGCAGCTTCGGCAGGGACTTCAATGAGCAGTTCTTC.

This clone was seen once. The chain has TRBV19 and TRBJ2-2; unclear D gene. The CDR3 is 13 residues long. Germline loops: CDR1 LNHDA, CDR2 SQIVND (reference sequence). V dropped 5 bases and J dropped 0 bases, with 4 bases sitting between them. The CDR3 DNA reads as TGTGCCAGTAGTCTTTCGAACACCGGGGAGCTGTTTTTT. As protein: CASSLSNTGELFF.

The chain combines TRBV4-3 with TRBJ1-2, with TRBD1 matching over 8 bases. This CDR3 has 16 amino acids. CDR1 is LGHNA, CDR2 YSLEER, per germline. V dropped 3 bases and J dropped 2; count of bases not matched to a gene: 8. As DNA, the CDR3 is TGCGCCAGCAGCCACGATAGACAGGGGAGGAACTATGGCTACACCTTC. Protein: CASSHDRQGRNYGYTF.

V is TRBV4-2 and J is TRBJ2-3; 8 bases agree with TRBD2. The CDR3 extends over 17 amino acids. Germline CDR1 reads LGHNA; CDR2 reads YNFKEQ. Unmatched junction bases numbered 9, after V lost 2 bases and J lost 2 bases. In DNA form, the CDR3 reads TGTGCCAGCAGCCAATCGGCCGGGACTAGACACACAGATACGCAGTATTTT. Its protein is CASSQSAGTRHTDTQYF.

The chain joins TRBV11-3 to TRBJ2-1; a possible D gene is TRBD2 (5 bases). This CDR3 contains 20 residues. The germline V gene has CDR1 SGHNT and CDR2 YENEEA. Trimming stripped 5 bases from V and 0 bases from J, with 26 bases between. This chain's CDR3 is CASSGPGPTEGEGSYNEQFF. The CDR3 coding sequence is TGTGCCAGCAGCGGCCCGGGCCCTACAGAGGGCGAAGGCTCCTACAATGAGCAGTTCTTC.

This chain uses TRBV19 with TRBJ1-3, with D perhaps matching TRBD1 (6 bases). The CDR3 is 14 amino acids. Germline lookup yields CDR1 LNHDA and CDR2 SQIVND (reference sequence). V gave up 4 bases and J gave up 2 bases, with 9 bases separating them. The CDR3 DNA sequence: TGTGCCAGTAGTACAACAGGGACTGGAAACACCATATATTTT. Translated: CASSTTGTGNTIYF. The full variable domain, rest sourced from reference TRBV19 and TRBJ1-3, is DGGITQSPKYLFRKEGQNVTLSCEQNLNHDAMYWYRQDPGQGLRLIYYSQIVNDFQKGDIAEGYSVSREKKESFPLTVTSAQKNPTAFYLCASSTTGTGNTIYFGEGSWLTVV.

This chain uses TRBV29-1 with TRBJ2-7; 14 bases match TRBD2. Looked up from germline, CDR1 is SQVTM and CDR2 is ANQGSEA. This CDR3 is built from 16 residues. Trimming removed 6 bases from V and 3 bases from J; junction bases left unmatched: 10. DNA for the CDR3: TGCAGCGTCCTTGGACTAGCGGGAGGAAGCGGCTACGAGCAGTACTTC. Encoded protein: CSVLGLAGGSGYEQYF.

The chain links TRBV7-8 to TRBJ1-5; 9 positions match TRBD1. V was pared by 5 bases and J by 0 bases, with 2 bases of the junction left unmatched. Germline CDR1 SGHVS, CDR2 FQNEAQ. The CDR3 sequence is 15 residues long. CDR3 nucleotides: TGTGCCAGCAGCCGGGGACAGGGTAGCAATCAGCCCCAGCATTTT. Its protein is CASSRGQGSNQPQHF.

This clone was detected a few times. DNA for the CDR3: TGTGCCAGCAGCTTAGGGCCGGGACAGAATGAAAAACTGTTTTTT. Protein: CASSLGPGQNEKLFF. This chain links TRBV11-2 with TRBJ1-4; TRBD1 aligns across 7 bases. V shed 1 base, J shed 5 bases, and the junction held 4 bases outside the gene matches. The length of the CDR3 is 15 residues. Germline assignment: CDR1 SGHAT and CDR2 FQNNGV.

The chain is built from TRBV7-9 and TRBJ2-5; 12 bases line up with TRBD1. There are 14 residues in the CDR3. J gave up 5 bases and V 4 bases, and 2 bases lay outside the gene matches. CDR1 and CDR2 (germline): SEHNR, FQNEAQ (reference sequence). This chain's CDR3 is CASSYGTGGETQYF. The CDR3 nucleotides read TGTGCCAGCAGCTACGGGACAGGGGGCGAGACCCAGTACTTC.